This TCR beta chain was sequenced for a study of blood T cell repertoires in COVID-19. The wider study: Italy, Spain and the United States were the sources of the convalescent and acute COVID-19 samples. The cDNA or gDNA used as material had been derived from T cells, B-cell-depleted T cells, or PBMCs.

In the original workflow: Using reference gene primer amplification, nucleated cell counts were estimated. The protocol was immunoSEQ multiplex PCR, while the TCRdb copy is restricted to in-frame clones and leaves out a portion. That table is the source of V, J and clone size, and D and trimming were worked out from the DNA. The table has roughly 70,000 clones, around 74% seen once. Trimming left V 3 bases short and J 8 bases short, with 14 bases between. The CDR3 runs to 14 residues. The germline V gene has CDR1 MNHEY and CDR2 SMNVEV (reference sequence). This clonotype originated in a man in his 70s with acute or convalescent COVID-19. The sequenced material came from peripheral blood. The chain recombines TRBV27 with TRBJ2-1; TRBD1 is a possible D gene (5 bases). CDR3 in DNA: TGTGCCAGCAGTTTGCAGGGCCGCGGAGATGAGCAGTTCTTC. Translated: CASSLQGRGDEQFF.